The clone carrying this T cell receptor beta chain was picked up a small number of times. Antigen specificity is unknown. This record belongs to a study of early T cells in non-severe SARS-CoV-2 infection. For the study at large: The authors sequenced bulk RNA from unsorted whole blood, leaving chains unpaired. Overall study results and limits: Using VDJdb, the matching emphasized anti-spike CD8 responses while missing private and CD4 specificities.

Unique molecular identifiers (one per individual cDNA molecule) were attached. TCRdb re-derived calls from the 5' RACE reads in MiXCR, one entry per CDR3 protein. In the table there are more than 50,000 distinct CDR3 sequences, over 5% of which are singletons. The sequence came from an adult who was a healthcare worker with PCR-confirmed SARS-CoV-2 infection or an uninfected control (not recorded which). The sample consisted of whole blood.

The CDR3 sequence is CASTLGSSNQPQHF. The CDR3 DNA is TGTGCCAGCACCTTAGGATCCAGTAATCAGCCCCAGCATTTT. J is TRBJ1-5 and V is TRBV12-3 or TRBV12-4; the D is unclear. The CDR3 spans 14 residues. Between the trimmed V and J ends, which lost 7 bases and 4 bases, there was a span of 14 bases.